This paragraph covers one TCR beta chain sequence. In Seattle, patients joined the study during active infection and were tracked longitudinally. The sample originates from a study of blood T cell repertoires in COVID-19. Study-level background: Acute and convalescent COVID-19 specimens originated in the United States, Italy and Spain. PBMCs, B-cell-depleted T cells, or T cells provided the cDNA or gDNA that made up the material.

Germline assignment: CDR1 SGHVS and CDR2 FNYEAQ. V lost 1 base and J 10 bases, leaving 9 bases between the germline ends. CDR3 length: 12 residues. In the study's own analysis: Reference gene primer amplification gave estimated nucleated cell counts. Assay used: immunoSEQ multiplex PCR; TCRdb lists only in-frame clones, some missing. The V and J calls and clone size were taken over from that table, and D and trimming were inferred from the DNA. In the table there are more than 300,000 clones, more than 75% of which are singletons. Sequencing was performed on peripheral blood. The rearrangement uses TRBV7-6 and TRBJ2-3; D unresolved. This clonotype was sampled from a woman aged 25 to 39 with COVID-19, enrolled during active disease. This CDR3 is CASSLGEQPQYF. CDR3 in DNA: TGTGCCAGCAGCTTAGGCGAGCAACCGCAGTATTTT.